The TCR beta chain under discussion was sequenced for a study of regulatory T cells in long-lasting Graves disease. Study findings and constraints: There was favoring of TRBV28, TRBJ1-2 and TRBJ2-5 in persistent disease.

Time point indicated: newly diagnosed GD, antithyroid drugs for less than 3 months. The TCR library was made from RNA extracted from PBMCs. The CDR3 contains 13 residues. Deletions cut 0 bases from V and 14 bases from J, with 11 bases between. Per germline, CDR1 ENHRY and CDR2 SYGVKD. There are a few counts of this clonotype. Its specificity is unknown. iRepertoire HTBI primers and Arm-PCR of CDR3 regions built TCR beta libraries. TCRdb fed the multiplex PCR reads into MiXCR, producing one record per CDR3 protein. The repertoire consists of about 560,000 distinct CDR3 sequences, with more than 15% occurring once and the leading ten covering around 12%. These data are also associated with another study on T cells in Graves' hyperthyroidism and ophthalmopathy. In that study: Hyperthyroidism, newly diagnosed and lasting under 2 months, affected patients aged 18 to 65.

The chain has TRBV10-3 and TRBJ1-6; TRBD1 is a possible D gene (5 bases). This clonotype was sampled from a man aged 18-30 years with Graves disease. The sequencing used peripheral blood mononuclear cells (PBMCs), collected at new diagnosis, from a patient treated with antithyroid drugs. This CDR3 reads CAISESREGSLHF. CDR3 DNA sequence: TGTGCCATCAGTGAGTCCAGGGAAGGATCCCTCCACTTT.